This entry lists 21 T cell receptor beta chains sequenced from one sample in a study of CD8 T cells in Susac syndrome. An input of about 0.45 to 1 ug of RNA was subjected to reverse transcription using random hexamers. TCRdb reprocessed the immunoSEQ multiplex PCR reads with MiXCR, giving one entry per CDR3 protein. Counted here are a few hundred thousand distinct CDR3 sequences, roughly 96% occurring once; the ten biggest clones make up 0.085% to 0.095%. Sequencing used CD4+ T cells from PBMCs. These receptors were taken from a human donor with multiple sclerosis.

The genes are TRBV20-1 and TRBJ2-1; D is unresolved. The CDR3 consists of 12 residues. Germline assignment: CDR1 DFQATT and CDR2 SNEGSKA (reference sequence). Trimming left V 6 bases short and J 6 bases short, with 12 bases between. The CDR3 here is CSAEIVGNEQFF. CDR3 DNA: TGCAGTGCCGAAATCGTAGGCAATGAGCAGTTCTTC.

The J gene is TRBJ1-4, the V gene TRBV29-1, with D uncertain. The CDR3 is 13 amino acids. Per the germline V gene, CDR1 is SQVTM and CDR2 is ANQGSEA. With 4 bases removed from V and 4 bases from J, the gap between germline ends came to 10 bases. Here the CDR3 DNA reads TGCAGCGTTGTTTCGTACCGTAATGAAAAACTGTTTTTT. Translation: CSVVSYRNEKLFF.

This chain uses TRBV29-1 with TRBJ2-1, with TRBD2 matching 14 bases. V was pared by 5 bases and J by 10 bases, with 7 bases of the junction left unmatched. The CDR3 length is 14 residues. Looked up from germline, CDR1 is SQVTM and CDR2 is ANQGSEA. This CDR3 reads CSVWTSGRRNEQFF. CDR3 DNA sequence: TGCAGCGTTTGGACTAGCGGGAGGAGGAACGAGCAGTTCTTC.

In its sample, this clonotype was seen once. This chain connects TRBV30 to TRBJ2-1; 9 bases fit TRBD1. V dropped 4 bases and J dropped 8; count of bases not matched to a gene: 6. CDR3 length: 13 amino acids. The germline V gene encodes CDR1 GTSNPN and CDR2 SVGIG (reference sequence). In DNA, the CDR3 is TGTGCCTGGACCGGGACAGGGCGGTATGAGCAGTTCTTC. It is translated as CAWTGTGRYEQFF.

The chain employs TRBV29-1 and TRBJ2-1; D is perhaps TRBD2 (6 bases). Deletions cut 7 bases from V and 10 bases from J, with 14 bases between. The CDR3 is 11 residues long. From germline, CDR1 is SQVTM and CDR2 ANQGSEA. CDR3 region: CSGGRRTEQFF. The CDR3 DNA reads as TGCAGCGGGGGGAGGAGAACGGAGCAGTTCTTC.

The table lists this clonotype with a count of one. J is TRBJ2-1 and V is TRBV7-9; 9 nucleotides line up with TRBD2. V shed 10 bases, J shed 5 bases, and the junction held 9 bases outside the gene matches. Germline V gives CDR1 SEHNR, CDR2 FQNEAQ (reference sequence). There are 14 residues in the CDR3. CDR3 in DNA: TGTGCCACCAGGGACCTAGCGGGGAACAATGAGCAGTTCTTC. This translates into CATRDLAGNNEQFF.

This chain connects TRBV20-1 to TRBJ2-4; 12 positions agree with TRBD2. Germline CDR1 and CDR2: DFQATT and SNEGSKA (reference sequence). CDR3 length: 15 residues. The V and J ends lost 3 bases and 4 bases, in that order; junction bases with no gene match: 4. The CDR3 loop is CSASPLAGGKNIQYF. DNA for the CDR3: TGCAGTGCTAGCCCTCTAGCGGGGGGGAAAAACATTCAGTACTTC.

In DNA, the CDR3 is TGTGCCAGCAGGGTCAGGAGCTCCTACGAGCAGTACTTC. As protein: CASRVRSSYEQYF. The J gene is TRBJ2-7, the V gene TRBV6-1; no definite D call. Trimming shortened V by 6 bases and J by 0 bases, and 9 bases separated the two germline ends. The CDR3 totals 13 residues. CDR1 MNHNS and CDR2 SASEGT come from the germline V gene.

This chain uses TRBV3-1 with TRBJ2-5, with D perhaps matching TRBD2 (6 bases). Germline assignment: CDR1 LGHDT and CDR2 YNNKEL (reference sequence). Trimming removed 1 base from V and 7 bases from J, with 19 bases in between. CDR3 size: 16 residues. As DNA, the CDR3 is TGTGCCAGCAGCCAAGGCCCCCAGGGAGGTCAGGGGACCCAGTACTTC. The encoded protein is CASSQGPQGGQGTQYF.

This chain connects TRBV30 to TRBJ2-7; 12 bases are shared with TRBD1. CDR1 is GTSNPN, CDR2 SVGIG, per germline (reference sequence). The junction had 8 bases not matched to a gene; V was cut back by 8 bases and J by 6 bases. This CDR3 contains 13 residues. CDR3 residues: CAQGGQGASEQYF. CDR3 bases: TGTGCCCAGGGGGGACAGGGGGCCTCCGAGCAGTACTTC.

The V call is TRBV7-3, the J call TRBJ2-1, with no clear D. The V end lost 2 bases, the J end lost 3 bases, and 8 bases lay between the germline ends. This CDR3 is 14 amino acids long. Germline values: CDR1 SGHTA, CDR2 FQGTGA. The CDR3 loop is CASSLRSLYNEQFF. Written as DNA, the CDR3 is TGTGCCAGCAGCTTACGGAGCCTCTACAATGAGCAGTTCTTC.

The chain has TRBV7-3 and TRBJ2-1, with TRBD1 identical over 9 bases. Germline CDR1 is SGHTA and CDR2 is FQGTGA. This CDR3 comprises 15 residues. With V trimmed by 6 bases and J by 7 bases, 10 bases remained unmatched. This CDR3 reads CASRTTGGPQNEQFF. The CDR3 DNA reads TGTGCCAGCAGAACCACAGGGGGCCCGCAGAATGAGCAGTTCTTC.

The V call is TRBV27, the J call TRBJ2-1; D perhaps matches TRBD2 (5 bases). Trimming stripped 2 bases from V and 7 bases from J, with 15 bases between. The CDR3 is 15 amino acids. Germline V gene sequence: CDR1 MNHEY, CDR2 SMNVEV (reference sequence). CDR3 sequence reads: CASSLVGAYPNEQFF. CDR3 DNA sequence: TGTGCCAGCAGTTTAGTGGGAGCTTATCCAAATGAGCAGTTCTTC.

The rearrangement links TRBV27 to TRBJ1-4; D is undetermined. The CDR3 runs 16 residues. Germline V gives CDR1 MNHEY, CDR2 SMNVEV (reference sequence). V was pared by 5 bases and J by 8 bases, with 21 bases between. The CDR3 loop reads CASSPTDQPTQEKLFF. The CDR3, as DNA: TGTGCCAGCAGTCCGACCGACCAACCAACCCAGGAAAAACTGTTTTTT.

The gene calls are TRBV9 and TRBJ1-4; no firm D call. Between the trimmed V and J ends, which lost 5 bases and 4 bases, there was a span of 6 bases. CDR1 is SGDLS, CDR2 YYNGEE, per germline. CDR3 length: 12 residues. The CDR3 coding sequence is TGTGCCAGCAGTACCAGTAATGAAAAACTGTTTTTT. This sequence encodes CASSTSNEKLFF.

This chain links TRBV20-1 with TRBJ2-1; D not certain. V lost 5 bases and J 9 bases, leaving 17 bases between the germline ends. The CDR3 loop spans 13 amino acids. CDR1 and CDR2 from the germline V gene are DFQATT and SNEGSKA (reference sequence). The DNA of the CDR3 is TGCAGTGCTGGAAGGACCCTCGGCGCTGAGCAGTTCTTC. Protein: CSAGRTLGAEQFF.

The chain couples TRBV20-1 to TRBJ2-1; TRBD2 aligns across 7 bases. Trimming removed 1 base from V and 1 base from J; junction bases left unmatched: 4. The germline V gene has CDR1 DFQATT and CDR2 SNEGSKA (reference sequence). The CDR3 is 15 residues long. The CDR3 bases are TGCAGTGCTAGAGGAGCGGGGAGATCCTACAATGAGCAGTTCTTC. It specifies CSARGAGRSYNEQFF.

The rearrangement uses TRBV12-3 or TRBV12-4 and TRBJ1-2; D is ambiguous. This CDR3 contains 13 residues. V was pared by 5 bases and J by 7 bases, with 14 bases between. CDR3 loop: CASSPTMSGGYTF. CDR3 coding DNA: TGTGCCAGCAGTCCCACTATGAGCGGTGGCTACACCTTC.

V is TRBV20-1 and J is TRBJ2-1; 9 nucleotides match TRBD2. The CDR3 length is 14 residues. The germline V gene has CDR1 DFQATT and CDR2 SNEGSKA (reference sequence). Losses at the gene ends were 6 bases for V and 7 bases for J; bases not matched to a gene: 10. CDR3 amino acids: CSATVSGRSNEQFF. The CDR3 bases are TGCAGTGCCACGGTTAGCGGGAGATCGAATGAGCAGTTCTTC.

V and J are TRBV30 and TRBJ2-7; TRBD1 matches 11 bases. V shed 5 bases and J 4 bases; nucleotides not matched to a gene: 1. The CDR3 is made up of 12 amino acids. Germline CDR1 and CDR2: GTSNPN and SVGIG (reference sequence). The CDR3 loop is CAWGTGGYEQYF. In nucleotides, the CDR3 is TGTGCCTGGGGGACAGGGGGTTACGAGCAGTACTTC.

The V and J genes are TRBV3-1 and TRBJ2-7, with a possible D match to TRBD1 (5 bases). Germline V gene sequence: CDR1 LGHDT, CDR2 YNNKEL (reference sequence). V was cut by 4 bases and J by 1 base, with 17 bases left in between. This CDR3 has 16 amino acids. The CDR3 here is CASSPYSGDRSYEQYF. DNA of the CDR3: TGTGCCAGCAGCCCTTACTCCGGAGACAGATCCTACGAGCAGTACTTC.